This T cell receptor (beta chain) was found in a study of Graves' ophthalmopathy and Graves' hyperthyroidism. PBMCs had their origin in fresh peripheral blood (approximately 10 ml). This clonotype came up many times. What it recognizes is unknown. CDR3 length: 14 residues. Germline lookup yields CDR1 DFQATT and CDR2 SNEGSKA (reference sequence). V was clipped by 3 bases and J by 3 bases; unmatched bases: 6. Whole-study findings and limits: Blood also harbored most expanded thyroid clonotypes above 0.001 frequency.

Amplification of TCR beta CDR3 regions used RNA transcripts. RT-PCR was first run with HTBI primers, then multiplex PCR in a second round. TCRdb reanalysed the multiplex PCR reads using MiXCR and keeps one entry per CDR3 protein. The data contain hundreds of thousands of distinct CDR3 sequences, approximately 22% of them singletons. J is TRBJ2-7 and V is TRBV20-1, with TRBD2 matching over 9 bases. The receptor's source is a woman under 30 with stable Graves' hyperthyroidism. Some clones in this sample may be carry-over from other donors' samples. The sample comprised peripheral blood. This chain's CDR3 is CSARDRLAVYEQYF. The CDR3 nucleotides read TGCAGTGCTAGGGACCGACTAGCGGTCTACGAGCAGTACTTC.